This T cell receptor (beta chain) was observed in a study of cytomegalovirus exposure and HLA in healthy donors (TCRdb year 2017). Regarding the research as a whole: An earlier analysis of some 620 of the donors reported about 300 Gb of sequence data and 117 million unique TCR beta sequences obtained from approximately 180 million T cells. Roughly 300 gigabases of sequencing data and around 90 million unique TCR sequences made up an early release that covered around 640 HLA-typed donors. Of the roughly 400 genotyped donors, approximately 82% fell in the genetic ancestry cluster associated with self-reported Caucasian donors. The aim of the study was to test whether cataloging public T cell receptors could identify signatures of past pathogen exposure. The T cell repertoires of around 730 subjects were profiled by immunosequencing and related to cytomegalovirus serostatus. In addition to the first cohort of roughly 670 subjects, a separate validation cohort of approximately 110 different subjects was used. To predict cytomegalovirus infection status, the study brought together high-throughput TCR immunosequencing, statistical association of individual TCRs with disease status, and machine learning. A later analysis re-examined previously published TCR beta repertoires from just over 650 donors and added high-resolution HLA genotyping to investigate patterns of TCR occurrence. In the later analysis, no new phenotypic data were used to find candidate immune exposures; instead, reliance was placed on TCR beta sequences and their occurrence across donors. An earlier analysis of approximately 630 of the donors applied high-throughput TCR beta sequencing to assess whether each TCR beta V gene segment acted as functional or pseudogenic. Donor age, sex, ethnicity and CMV serostatus were collected together with the repertoire data. In a later genetic analysis, genome-wide SNP genotypes for 398 of the 666 donors were used, and that subset was treated as a discovery cohort. Every repertoire in the discovery cohort had been generated on one and the same sequencing platform. HLA typing included class I and class II loci at four-digit resolution. Typing coverage differed by locus: A, B, C, DRB1 and DQB1 were typed in about 620-630 donors, DQA1 in about 550, DPA1 in some 610, and DPB1 in about 450. About five DR-DQ haplotypes were treated as single units for association and clustering because of strong linkage in the cohort. Across some 400 genotyped donors of the cohort, an average of about 220,000 unique TCR beta nucleotide sequences per donor were sequenced, and about a sixth of those sequences were non-productive. Overall study results and their limits: Assigning TCR associations to individual alleles was difficult when HLA alleles, especially DR and DQ, strongly co-occurred. A cluster of highly shared sequence variants was judged likely to represent a technical artifact of the sequencing pipeline. According to a later analysis, parvovirus B19, influenza, CMV and Epstein-Barr virus appeared linked to several top co-occurrence clusters. Because counts were too low, under 20 rarely observed V segments, including chromosome 9 orphons, were left out of the earlier analysis of 587 of the donors. In both the original and validation cohorts, the classifier was reported to diagnose cytomegalovirus status with high specificity and sensitivity. A total of 164 TCR beta chains were listed by the study as associated with cytomegalovirus. Because the 87-base-pair reads could not distinguish some IMGT-functional V segments, including TRBV6-2 and TRBV6-3, those segments were excluded. This cohort had only TCR beta chains sequenced, and the lack of alpha or paired-chain data limited which features could be detected. Immune exposure information for the cohort was limited to CMV serostatus. In an earlier analysis of about 540 of the donors, most TCR beta V segments were observed in productive rearrangements about 90% or about 30% of the time, broadly matching IMGT annotations. Three of the identified cytomegalovirus-associated TCR beta chains were confirmed in vitro to be specific for cytomegalovirus antigens. Specific HLA alleles were associated with 16,951 TCR beta sequences at a false discovery rate of 0.05 in a later analysis. Linkage disequilibrium might explain the correlated functional status among segregating V segments, but an unknown experimental factor could not be excluded. Compared with equally common non-associated chains, HLA-associated TCR beta chains in a later analysis were more clonally expanded and had lower generation probabilities. Roughly uniform sequencing depth across donors was assumed in presence/absence analyses, although this assumption may not hold. Most CMV-associated TCR beta chains appeared to be HLA-restricted in a later analysis, and the HLA associations seemed to be driven largely by CMV exposure. In a later genetic analysis, fewer N-insertions in productive TCRs were reported among donors in an Asian-associated ancestry cluster than the roughly 700-donor mean. A later genetic analysis associated a missense DCLRE1C variant with V-gene and J-gene trimming of TCR beta chains, and an independent cohort replicated the association. While some public TCRs were present in many individuals, most TCR sequences turned up only very rarely across donors. It was suggested by the authors that the approach could potentially be generalized to other disease states and immunological phenotypes. HLA typing was unavailable for some donors at each locus, so association tests used only the typed subset. According to a later analysis, TCR association rates differed among HLA loci, with DRB1 alleles showing the most associated TCRs and HLA-C alleles showing the fewest. A further reported finding was that TCR beta sequences accurately predicted the HLA-A and HLA-B alleles for most subjects in the first cohort.

The cohort was made up of approximately 700 healthy bone marrow donors. At the time of sampling, all cohort members were nominally healthy, though unrecorded immune exposures were likely present. The donor tested CMV seropositive, placing the donor among the 250 to 350 seropositive members of the cohort. A peripheral blood sample was collected from each donor, and TCR beta sequencing was performed on peripheral blood mononuclear cells. Genomic DNA extraction from the blood cell samples was performed with the Qiagen DNeasy Blood Extraction Kit. Measured from the cysteine to the phenylalanine, the CDR3 is 14 residues long. The DNA shown is the 42-base CDR3, in frame from base 1. The germline ends are 11 bases apart after V is trimmed by 1 base and J by 4 bases. For CDR1 and CDR2, the germline V gene (reference sequence) lists LNHDA and SQIVND. The library was generated by the immunoSEQ multiplex PCR assay. The multiplex PCR relied on a mix of 60 forward primers for TCR Vbeta segments and 13 reverse primers for TCR Jbeta segments. The CDR3 region of rearranged TCR beta genes was amplified from genomic DNA by a multiplex PCR assay. On the Illumina HiSeq System, the amplified TCR beta libraries were sequenced as 87-base-pair reads. The authors' pipeline ran thus. In a later analysis, tens of millions of unique TCR beta chains were counted across the 650 to 700 repertoires, and roughly 10 million of these chains were shared by at least two donors. To remove PCR and sequencing errors, raw reads were error-corrected and collapsed into unique sequences using a nearest-neighbor algorithm that merged closely related sequences. V, D and J gene segments were assigned by aligning CDR3 sequences to IMGT reference sequences. For a sequence to be retained, a match of at least six nucleotides was required to both a V gene segment and a J gene segment. A rearrangement counted as productive if the CDR3 had no stop codons and remained in frame with V and J, and every other rearrangement counted as non-productive. Following IMGT convention, CDR3 was defined as the stretch from the second conserved V-encoded cysteine to the conserved J-encoded phenylalanine. In an earlier analysis of around 600 of the donors, sequences lacking an unambiguous match to a single V gene segment were excluded. In an earlier analysis of a few hundred of the donors, V segments were called functional above 56.7% productive rearrangements and were called segregating when the between-donor standard deviation exceeded 5%. A statistical classification framework was built for diagnosing cytomegalovirus status from the catalog of TCR beta chain sequences. In a later analysis, TCR nucleotide sequences were compared against IMGT/GENE-DB human TR gene sequences so that V and J genes could be assigned. A later analysis assigned CDR3 sequences and most-parsimonious VDJ recombination scenarios with the TCRdist pipeline. In a later analysis, every TCR beta chain was defined by the combination of its CDR3 amino acid sequence and its V-gene family, and reads without a unique V-gene family were dropped. In a later analysis, around 600 highly shared, low-generation-probability nucleotide sequences were removed to address suspected cross-contamination and a sequencing artifact. For each public chain, a later analysis derived a clonal expansion index from normalized ranks of inferred template counts within each repertoire. In a later analysis, generation probabilities were computed using a VDJ recombination model fitted to out-of-frame rearrangements, and the results were checked against IGoR. In a later analysis, hypergeometric tests were used to score TCR-TCR, TCR-HLA and TCR-CMV co-occurrence, with a repertoire-size bias correction applied to TCR pairs. In a later analysis, false discovery rates were estimated by permuting HLA or CMV assignments 20 times. In a later analysis, co-occurring TCRs were grouped with DBSCAN, and TCRdist sequence similarity was added when clustering was performed within HLA-allele-positive subsets. For co-occurrence clustering, repertoires with fewer than 30,000 or more than 120,000 public chains were excluded, along with five repertoires with anomalous nucleotide sharing. Imported from immuneACCESS, the table was reduced by TCRdb to in-frame sequences with V and J called. These copies leave out some clones; in studies compared against another copy, an unresolved V gene accounts for under half, and the cause of the remainder is not known. V, J and clone size were drawn from that table, and D and trimming were deduced from the DNA. The sample table contains 99,000 or so clones; only one count was recorded for 9.5% to 15% of them. The top ten hold approximately 15% of the sample.

With regard to this clone: What antigen it recognizes has not been identified. Base qualities are missing; no much larger clone stands one base away.

The sequence derives from a man between 40 and 49 years old in good health and CMV-seropositive. The rearrangement combines TRBV19 with TRBJ2-7; matching of 6 bases hints at TRBD1 as the D gene. The sequencing input was PBMCs. The nucleotides are TGTGCCAGTAGTATAGGGGGGACAACTTACGAGCAGTACTTC. Its protein is CASSIGGTTYEQYF.